The rows below give T cell receptor beta chains drawn from one sample of a study of blood T cells in healthy people across ages. MiXCR was run by TCRdb on the 5' RACE reads, yielding one entry per CDR3 protein. The table includes about 640,000 distinct CDR3 sequences, around 38% detected once. Material for sequencing was blood. These receptors originate from a man older than 75 in good health. Both conserved end residues are part of each CDR3. Each record gives: V gene, clone size, J gene, D gene, CDR3 DNA, CDR3 protein. A D gene is named only where the DNA matches it firmly. Not every row has a clone size; where given, it reads once, few, many or a size class.

v_call: TRBV9; clone_size: few; j_call: TRBJ2-1; d_call: TRBD2; cdr3_nt: TGTGCCAGCAGCGTAGGGCTAGCGGGGGCCGACAATGAGCAGTTCTTC; cdr3_aa: CASSVGLAGADNEQFF
v_call: TRBV20-1; clone_size: -; j_call: TRBJ2-7; d_call: -; cdr3_nt: TGCAGTGCTAGAGATCATGAGGCTCCGCGGGAGCAGTACTTC; cdr3_aa: CSARDHEAPREQYF
v_call: TRBV7-9; clone_size: many; j_call: TRBJ1-1; d_call: -; cdr3_nt: TGTGCCAGCAGCTTCGGACAGTCGAACACTGAAGCTTTCTTT; cdr3_aa: CASSFGQSNTEAFF
v_call: TRBV7-2; clone_size: -; j_call: TRBJ2-3; d_call: -; cdr3_nt: TGTGCCAGCAGTCTTCCCCGACTAACAGATACGCAGTATTTT; cdr3_aa: CASSLPRLTDTQYF
v_call: TRBV6-2/TRBV6-3; clone_size: few; j_call: TRBJ2-6; d_call: -; cdr3_nt: TGTGCCGGGTCCAAATCTGGGGCCAACGTCCTGACTTTC; cdr3_aa: CAGSKSGANVLTF
v_call: TRBV20-1; clone_size: -; j_call: TRBJ2-7; d_call: TRBD2; cdr3_nt: TGCAGTGCTAGTTTGGGACTAGCCTACGAGCAGTACTTC; cdr3_aa: CSASLGLAYEQYF
v_call: TRBV27; clone_size: few; j_call: TRBJ2-1; d_call: -; cdr3_nt: TGTGCCAGCAGGCCCGAAGGAGGGGGCTCCTACAATGAGCAGTTCTTC; cdr3_aa: CASRPEGGGSYNEQFF
v_call: TRBV29-1; clone_size: -; j_call: TRBJ2-1; d_call: -; cdr3_nt: TGCAGCGTTGAAGGTCCCAGACGGAGCCAGTACAATGAGCAGTTCTTC; cdr3_aa: CSVEGPRRSQYNEQFF
v_call: TRBV4-3; clone_size: few; j_call: TRBJ2-5; d_call: -; cdr3_nt: TGCGCCAGCAGCCAACAGGCCGTCGGGGAGACCCAGTACTTC; cdr3_aa: CASSQQAVGETQYF
v_call: TRBV7-2; clone_size: -; j_call: TRBJ2-5; d_call: -; cdr3_nt: TGTGCCAGCAGCTTAGACGGACGAAAAGAGACCCAGTACTTC; cdr3_aa: CASSLDGRKETQYF
v_call: TRBV18; clone_size: -; j_call: TRBJ1-5; d_call: -; cdr3_nt: TGTGCCAGCTCACCCACTTTCGGGCAGGGCAATCAGCCCCAGCATTTT; cdr3_aa: CASSPTFGQGNQPQHF
v_call: TRBV28; clone_size: -; j_call: TRBJ2-2; d_call: -; cdr3_nt: TGTGCCAGCAGTTTAAGGGGTAGTGGCACCGGGGAGCTGTTTTTT; cdr3_aa: CASSLRGSGTGELFF
v_call: TRBV7-2; clone_size: few; j_call: TRBJ2-1; d_call: -; cdr3_nt: TGTGCCAGCAGCAGGGACTTCTCTAGCTCCTACAATGAGCAGTTCTTC; cdr3_aa: CASSRDFSSSYNEQFF
v_call: TRBV5-1; clone_size: few; j_call: TRBJ2-3; d_call: TRBD2; cdr3_nt: TGCGCCAGCAGCCCTGGAGGCCTCGGGGGGACAGATACGCAGTATTTT; cdr3_aa: CASSPGGLGGTDTQYF
v_call: TRBV6-2/TRBV6-3; clone_size: -; j_call: TRBJ2-7; d_call: -; cdr3_nt: TGTGCCAGCAGTCGCAGGGTCGAGCAGTACTTC; cdr3_aa: CASSRRVEQYF
v_call: TRBV10-3; clone_size: -; j_call: TRBJ2-6; d_call: TRBD1; cdr3_nt: TGTGCCATCCCGGGACAGGCGTTCTCTGGGGCCAACGTCCTGACTTTC; cdr3_aa: CAIPGQAFSGANVLTF
v_call: TRBV27; clone_size: many; j_call: TRBJ2-7; d_call: TRBD2; cdr3_nt: TGTGCCAGCAGTTTAAGCCTAGCGGGGGCCTACGAGCAGTACTTC; cdr3_aa: CASSLSLAGAYEQYF
v_call: TRBV20-1; clone_size: once; j_call: TRBJ2-1; d_call: -; cdr3_nt: TGCAGTGCTCCTAACAGGTTAGGAGGGCTCGAGTCCTACAATGAGCAGTTCTTC; cdr3_aa: CSAPNRLGGLESYNEQFF
v_call: TRBV27; clone_size: -; j_call: TRBJ2-7; d_call: -; cdr3_nt: TGTGCCAGCACTCCCAGGCAGGGGATCACCTACGAGCAGTACTTC; cdr3_aa: CASTPRQGITYEQYF
v_call: TRBV4-2; clone_size: -; j_call: TRBJ2-4; d_call: -; cdr3_nt: TGTGCCAGCAGCCAACTTACCAGTACTGGGGACATTCAGTACTTC; cdr3_aa: CASSQLTSTGDIQYF
v_call: TRBV6-6; clone_size: -; j_call: TRBJ2-3; d_call: TRBD2; cdr3_nt: TGTGCCAGCAGCCGGACTGGCGGGGGGGTGGCAGATACGCAGTATTTT; cdr3_aa: CASSRTGGGVADTQYF
v_call: TRBV5-6; clone_size: -; j_call: TRBJ1-2; d_call: -; cdr3_nt: TGTGCCAGCAGCTTCGTGAAGTCTGGTGGCTACACCTTC; cdr3_aa: CASSFVKSGGYTF
v_call: TRBV7-9; clone_size: -; j_call: TRBJ2-7; d_call: TRBD1; cdr3_nt: TGTGCCAGCAGCTCCCAATTATCCGGACAGGGGGCTTTAAGCTCCTACGAGCAGTACTTC; cdr3_aa: CASSSQLSGQGALSSYEQYF
v_call: TRBV5-5; clone_size: many; j_call: TRBJ2-7; d_call: TRBD2; cdr3_nt: TGTGCCAGCAGCCTACGGGACCAGCGGGAGATAAATGAGCAGTACTTC; cdr3_aa: CASSLRDQREINEQYF
v_call: TRBV10-1; clone_size: -; j_call: TRBJ2-3; d_call: -; cdr3_nt: TGCGCCAGCAGCCGGGACTCCGAGGGAACGCAGTATTTT; cdr3_aa: CASSRDSEGTQYF
v_call: TRBV7-2; clone_size: once; j_call: TRBJ2-7; d_call: -; cdr3_nt: TGTGCCAGCTGCTTAGGGGGACGGAGCGAGCAGTACTTC; cdr3_aa: CASCLGGRSEQYF
v_call: TRBV12-3/TRBV12-4; clone_size: many; j_call: TRBJ2-3; d_call: TRBD2; cdr3_nt: TGTGCCAGCAGTTTAAATCCGGGACTAGCGCCTTCTAGCACAGATACGCAGTATTTT; cdr3_aa: CASSLNPGLAPSSTDTQYF
v_call: TRBV11-1; clone_size: -; j_call: TRBJ2-3; d_call: -; cdr3_nt: TGTGCCAGCAGCTTATACGGAGATACGCAGTATTTT; cdr3_aa: CASSLYGDTQYF
v_call: TRBV12-3/TRBV12-4; clone_size: few; j_call: TRBJ2-1; d_call: -; cdr3_nt: TGTGCCAGCAGTTTCGGACCGGGGATGGGTGAGCAGTTCTTC; cdr3_aa: CASSFGPGMGEQFF
v_call: TRBV7-2; clone_size: -; j_call: TRBJ2-7; d_call: -; cdr3_nt: TGTGCCAGCAGCCCTGGCAGGAGGCGTCTGGCCTACGAGCAGTACTTC; cdr3_aa: CASSPGRRRLAYEQYF
v_call: TRBV28; clone_size: -; j_call: TRBJ1-5; d_call: TRBD1; cdr3_nt: TGTGCCACCTTCTCGTCGGGACAGGGAGATAAGGGTGATCAGCCCCAGCATTTT; cdr3_aa: CATFSSGQGDKGDQPQHF
v_call: TRBV7-6; clone_size: -; j_call: TRBJ2-7; d_call: -; cdr3_nt: TGTGCCAGCAGCTTAGGCTGGGGGTACGAGCAGTACTTC; cdr3_aa: CASSLGWGYEQYF
v_call: TRBV3-1; clone_size: once; j_call: TRBJ1-2; d_call: -; cdr3_nt: TGTGCCAGCAGCCAAGACAGGGACTCTGGTGGCTACACCTTC; cdr3_aa: CASSQDRDSGGYTF
v_call: TRBV5-1; clone_size: -; j_call: TRBJ2-5; d_call: -; cdr3_nt: TGCGCCAGCAGCTTGGCCAGTAACCAAGAGACCCAGTACTTC; cdr3_aa: CASSLASNQETQYF
v_call: TRBV6-6; clone_size: few; j_call: TRBJ1-2; d_call: -; cdr3_nt: TGTGCCAGCAGCTCCCGGACCGACTATGGCTACACCTTC; cdr3_aa: CASSSRTDYGYTF